A selection of T cell receptor beta chains follows, all from one sample in a study of cytomegalovirus exposure and HLA in healthy donors. TCRdb keeps only in-frame clones here, not all; method: immunoSEQ multiplex PCR. The sample shows approximately 98,000 clones, 74% of them seen only once. The sample was PBMCs. All receptors derive from a male donor in good health and CMV-seronegative. Each CDR3 is given with its conserved first and last residue. A D gene is named only where the DNA matches it firmly. Where a row states a size, it is once, few, many or the class of an expanded clone; other rows omit it.

cdr3_length	d_call	v_call	clone_size	j_call	cdr3_aa	cdr3_nt
15	TRBD1	TRBV7-9	.	TRBJ2-6	CASTGDRAGANVLTF	TGTGCCAGCACCGGAGACAGGGCTGGGGCCAACGTCCTGACTTTC
13	.	TRBV30	.	TRBJ1-4	CAWSLHRAGKLFF	TGTGCCTGGAGTCTTCACAGGGCAGGAAAACTGTTTTTT
14	.	TRBV9	.	TRBJ2-7	CASSVRAVGVEQYF	TGTGCCAGCAGCGTAAGAGCGGTCGGGGTCGAGCAGTACTTC
15	.	TRBV9	once	TRBJ1-1	CASSVEGSRGTEAFF	TGTGCCAGCAGCGTAGAAGGCTCCCGAGGGACTGAAGCTTTCTTT
14	TRBD1	TRBV7-6	.	TRBJ2-5	CASSLGTGQETQYF	TGTGCCAGCAGCTTAGGGACAGGCCAAGAGACCCAGTACTTC
15	.	TRBV7-2	.	TRBJ2-1	CASSPGGAGRAEQFF	TGTGCCAGCAGCCCTGGGGGGGCCGGAAGGGCAGAGCAGTTCTTC
16	TRBD1	TRBV11-2	.	TRBJ2-3	CASGRTGLTSTDTQYF	TGTGCCAGCGGTCGGACAGGGCTTACTAGCACAGATACGCAGTATTTT
14	TRBD2	TRBV10-3	.	TRBJ2-3	CAISGGLLTDTQYF	TGTGCCATCAGTGGGGGACTACTCACAGATACGCAGTATTTT
16	TRBD1	TRBV5-1	.	TRBJ1-2	CASSPGDRGANYGYTF	TGCGCCAGCAGCCCTGGCGACAGGGGGGCTAACTATGGCTACACCTTC
15	.	TRBV6-5	.	TRBJ1-2	CASSYGGYHNYGYTF	TGTGCCAGCAGTTACGGAGGGTACCATAACTATGGCTACACCTTC
14	.	TRBV7-3	.	TRBJ1-1	CASSLDRRNTEAFF	TGTGCCAGCAGCTTAGACAGACGAAACACTGAAGCTTTCTTT
11	.	TRBV14	.	TRBJ2-1	CASSPSGQQFF	TGTGCCAGCAGCCCCAGCGGTCAGCAGTTCTTC
16	TRBD1	TRBV5-1	.	TRBJ2-5	CASSVSLGQGAQTQYF	TGCGCCAGCAGCGTTAGTCTAGGACAGGGGGCTCAGACCCAGTACTTC
15	TRBD2	TRBV5-1	.	TRBJ2-7	CASSSGTSGSYEQYF	TGCGCCAGCAGCTCCGGGACTAGCGGATCCTACGAGCAGTACTTC
15	TRBD2	TRBV29-1	.	TRBJ2-7	CSVSGGLALTYEQYF	TGCAGCGTTTCTGGGGGACTAGCGTTAACCTACGAGCAGTACTTC
15	.	TRBV9	.	TRBJ2-3	CASSTSGTSTDTQYF	TGTGCCAGCAGCACCAGCGGAACGAGCACAGATACGCAGTATTTT
15	TRBD1	TRBV6-1	few	TRBJ1-3	CASSGTGGFGNTIYF	TGTGCCAGCAGCGGGACAGGGGGCTTTGGAAACACCATATATTTT
12	.	TRBV5-6	few	TRBJ1-5	CASSFVGQPQHF	TGTGCCAGCAGCTTTGTTGGCCAGCCCCAGCATTTT
15	TRBD1	TRBV5-5	.	TRBJ1-1	CASSFRTGLNTEAFF	TGTGCCAGCAGCTTTCGGACAGGGCTGAACACTGAAGCTTTCTTT
22	TRBD1	TRBV5-1	once	TRBJ1-5	CASSEPSVARQGESKCNQPQHF	TGCGCCAGCAGCGAGCCGTCGGTCGCACGGCAGGGGGAGAGTAAATGCAATCAGCCCCAGCATTTT
18	TRBD2	TRBV7-9	.	TRBJ2-5	CASSLSRAGGVQEETQYF	TGTGCCAGCAGCTTGAGTCGTGCGGGAGGCGTTCAGGAGGAGACCCAGTACTTC
17	.	TRBV19	.	TRBJ2-7	CASSMNPYRSGTYEQYF	TGTGCCAGTAGTATGAACCCCTACCGCTCAGGGACCTACGAGCAGTACTTC
18	TRBD1	TRBV19	.	TRBJ1-5	CASIGTGVMRAGNQPQHF	TGTGCCAGTATAGGGACAGGGGTAATGCGTGCGGGCAATCAGCCCCAGCATTTT
15	TRBD1	TRBV27	.	TRBJ1-2	CASSITRGPDYGYTF	TGTGCCAGCAGTATAACCAGGGGGCCCGACTATGGCTACACCTTC
15	TRBD2	TRBV9	.	TRBJ2-1	CASSARTSGAGEQFF	TGTGCCAGCAGCGCTCGGACTAGCGGGGCTGGGGAGCAGTTCTTC
13	.	TRBV6-5	.	TRBJ2-2	CASSYPPTGELFF	TGTGCCAGCAGTTACCCTCCCACCGGGGAGCTGTTTTTT
16	TRBD2	TRBV7-9	.	TRBJ2-1	CASSPGAGGPYNEQFF	TGTGCCAGCAGCCCCGGGGCGGGAGGTCCTTACAATGAGCAGTTCTTC
15	.	TRBV15	.	TRBJ1-4	CATSRTDRYNEKLFF	TGTGCCACCAGCAGAACCGACAGGTATAATGAAAAACTGTTTTTT
17	.	TRBV27	.	TRBJ2-6	CASSSFGTSTGANVLTF	TGTGCCAGCAGTTCCTTCGGGACTTCTACTGGGGCCAACGTCCTGACTTTC
14	TRBD1	TRBV6-5	.	TRBJ1-6	CASRAGGSGSPLHF	TGTGCCAGCAGAGCAGGGGGTTCAGGTTCACCCCTCCACTTT
15	TRBD1	TRBV5-4	.	TRBJ2-1	CASSQTGTGRFEQFF	TGTGCCAGCAGCCAAACCGGGACAGGTCGTTTTGAGCAGTTCTTC
16	.	TRBV5-4	.	TRBJ1-6	CASSQGRGAYNSPLHF	TGTGCCAGCAGCCAAGGGAGGGGAGCGTATAATTCACCCCTCCACTTT
12	TRBD1	TRBV29-1	.	TRBJ2-7	CSVGQGIHEQYF	TGCAGCGTCGGACAGGGGATCCACGAGCAGTACTTC
15	.	TRBV5-3	.	TRBJ2-7	CARSLPRDSSYEQYF	TGTGCCAGATCCCTGCCCCGGGATAGCTCCTACGAGCAGTACTTC
17	.	TRBV7-8	.	TRBJ2-1	CASSLTRITGSYNEQFF	TGTGCCAGCAGCTTAACGCGGATTACGGGTTCCTACAATGAGCAGTTCTTC
11	.	TRBV29-1	.	TRBJ2-7	CSVGHVYEQYF	TGCAGCGTTGGACACGTCTACGAGCAGTACTTC
12	.	TRBV28	.	TRBJ1-3	CASSFRGNTIYF	TGTGCCAGCAGTTTTCGTGGAAACACCATATATTTT
15	.	TRBV2	.	TRBJ1-4	CASRQWGRGTEKLFF	TGTGCCAGCCGACAGTGGGGCAGGGGAACTGAAAAACTGTTTTTT
15	.	TRBV21-1	.	TRBJ2-7	CASSSPSRDSYEQYF	TGTGCCAGCAGCTCCCCATCGCGGGACTCCTACGAGCAGTACTTC
15	.	TRBV18	.	TRBJ2-2	CASSKTVFNTGELFF	TGTGCCAGCTCAAAGACAGTGTTCAACACCGGGGAGCTGTTTTTT
13	.	TRBV28	.	TRBJ1-1	CASSLYISTEAFF	TGTGCCAGCAGTTTGTATATATCCACTGAAGCTTTCTTT
20	TRBD2	TRBV28	.	TRBJ2-7	CASSLAGWASGRGGSYEQYF	TGTGCCAGCAGTTTAGCCGGGTGGGCTAGCGGGAGGGGGGGCTCCTACGAGCAGTACTTC
15	.	TRBV6-1	.	TRBJ1-1	CASSERGLLNTEAFF	TGTGCCAGCAGTGAAAGGGGACTCCTGAACACTGAAGCTTTCTTT
13	.	TRBV11-3	.	TRBJ2-3	CASNLTSTDTQYF	TGTGCCAGCAACCTAACTAGCACAGATACGCAGTATTTT
12	.	TRBV6-6	once	TRBJ2-7	CASSYSPYEQYF	TGTGCCAGCAGTTACTCGCCCTACGAGCAGTACTTC
15	.	TRBV7-9	.	TRBJ2-5	CASFGVGRPQETQYF	TGTGCCAGCTTCGGGGTTGGCCGACCTCAAGAGACCCAGTACTTC
15	.	TRBV19	.	TRBJ1-2	CASSKDRARESGYTF	TGTGCCAGTAGTAAAGATAGGGCGAGGGAATCTGGCTACACCTTC
15	TRBD2	TRBV27	once	TRBJ2-7	CASSLSTSGSYEQYF	TGTGCCAGCAGTTTATCGACTAGCGGGAGCTACGAGCAGTACTTC
15	TRBD2	TRBV5-1	.	TRBJ2-7	CASSLHASASGEQYF	TGCGCCAGCAGCCTACATGCTTCGGCTAGCGGAGAGCAGTACTTC
13	.	TRBV10-2	.	TRBJ1-2	CASSEKGLDGYTF	TGCGCCAGCAGTGAGAAGGGGTTAGATGGCTACACCTTC
16	TRBD1	TRBV27	.	TRBJ2-3	CASSTGQGSSTDTQYF	TGTGCCAGCAGTACGGGACAGGGGTCTAGCACAGATACGCAGTATTTT
16	.	TRBV4-1	.	TRBJ1-1	CASSQEFRDVNTEAFF	TGCGCCAGCAGCCAAGAATTCCGGGATGTGAACACTGAAGCTTTCTTT
14	.	TRBV27	few	TRBJ2-1	CASGLGGGPNEQFF	TGTGCCAGCGGCCTGGGCGGGGGCCCTAATGAGCAGTTCTTC
14	TRBD2	TRBV13	.	TRBJ2-7	CASSLGARGDEQYF	TGTGCCAGCAGCTTAGGGGCCCGGGGGGACGAGCAGTACTTC
14	.	TRBV28	once	TRBJ1-2	CASSSAALTTGYTF	TGTGCCAGCAGTTCGGCAGCACTAACCACCGGCTACACCTTC